This T cell receptor beta chain came from a study of blood T cells in healthy people across ages. This clonotype has more than one count but fewer than ten. The germline V and J ends were trimmed by 3 bases and 3 bases, with 15 bases remaining between them. Germline V gene data show CDR1 as MDHEN and CDR2 as SYDVKM. CDR3 size: 15 residues. A second roughly 6 to 11 cycle PCR used barcoded and J-beta primers. TCRdb reprocessed the 5' RACE reads with MiXCR, giving one entry per CDR3 protein. The sample comprises about 780,000 distinct CDR3 sequences, about a quarter of which are singletons, and approximately 2.9% rests with the top ten. The same sample was also studied in work on T cells of mothers and their children.

The specimen sequenced was blood. The chain links TRBV28 to TRBJ2-7, with D hard to call. The source of this sequence is a boy under 18 in good health. In DNA, the CDR3 is TGTGCCAGCAGTTTCCGGACCGATATAAGCTACGAGCAGTACTTC. Protein sequence: CASSFRTDISYEQYF.